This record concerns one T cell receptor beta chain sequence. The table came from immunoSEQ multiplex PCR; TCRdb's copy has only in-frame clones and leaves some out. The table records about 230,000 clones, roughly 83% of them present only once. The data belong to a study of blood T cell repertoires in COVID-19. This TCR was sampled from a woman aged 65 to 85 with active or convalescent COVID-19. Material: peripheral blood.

The CDR3 DNA is TGTGCCATCAGCCCCAAGACAGGGGAGGCTAATGAAAAACTGTTTTTT. This sequence encodes CAISPKTGEANEKLFF. This chain uses TRBV10-3 with TRBJ1-4; TRBD1 agrees at 8 bases. The CDR3 is 16 residues long. V trimming: 6 bases; J trimming: 3 bases; junction bases outside the gene matches: 9. The V gene's germline CDR1 is ENHRY and CDR2 SYGVKD.